This T cell receptor (beta chain) was observed in a study of CD8 T cells in Susac syndrome. cDNA came from 0.5 to 1 ug RNA primed by random hexamers. Amplification of TCR beta CDR3 across 54 Vbeta and 13 Jbeta was performed with immunoSEQ multiplex PCR. TCRdb re-analysed the immunoSEQ multiplex PCR reads in MiXCR, keeping a single row per CDR3 protein. This table has fewer than 350,000 distinct CDR3 sequences, about 90% appearing once. Germline V CDR1 and CDR2: SGHRS, YFSETQ. Between the trimmed V and J ends, which lost 4 bases and 4 bases, there was a span of 10 bases. CDR3 size: 13 residues. Through negative isolation, CD4+ and CD8+ T cells were obtained, while TEMRA cells were enriched using FACS.

Sequencing input: CD4+ T cells from PBMCs. This chain connects TRBV5-1 to TRBJ2-3; D is unclear. The receptor was isolated from a human donor with multiple sclerosis. The CDR3 protein is CASSPMTADTQYF. In DNA, the CDR3 is TGCGCCAGCAGCCCTATGACCGCAGATACGCAGTATTTT.